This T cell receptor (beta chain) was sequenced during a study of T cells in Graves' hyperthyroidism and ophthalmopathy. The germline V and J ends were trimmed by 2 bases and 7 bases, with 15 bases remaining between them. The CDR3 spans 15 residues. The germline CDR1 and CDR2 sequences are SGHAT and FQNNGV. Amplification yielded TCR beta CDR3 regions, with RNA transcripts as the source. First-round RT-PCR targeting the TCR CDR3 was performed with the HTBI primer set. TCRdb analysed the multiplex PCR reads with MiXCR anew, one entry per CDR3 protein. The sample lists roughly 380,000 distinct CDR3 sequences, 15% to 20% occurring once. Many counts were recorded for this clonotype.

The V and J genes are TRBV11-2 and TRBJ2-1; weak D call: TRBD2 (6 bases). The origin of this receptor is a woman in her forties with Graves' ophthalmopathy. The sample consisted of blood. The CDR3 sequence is CASSLRREMGNEQFF. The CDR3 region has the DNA TGTGCCAGCAGCTTAAGGCGGGAAATGGGAAATGAGCAGTTCTTC.